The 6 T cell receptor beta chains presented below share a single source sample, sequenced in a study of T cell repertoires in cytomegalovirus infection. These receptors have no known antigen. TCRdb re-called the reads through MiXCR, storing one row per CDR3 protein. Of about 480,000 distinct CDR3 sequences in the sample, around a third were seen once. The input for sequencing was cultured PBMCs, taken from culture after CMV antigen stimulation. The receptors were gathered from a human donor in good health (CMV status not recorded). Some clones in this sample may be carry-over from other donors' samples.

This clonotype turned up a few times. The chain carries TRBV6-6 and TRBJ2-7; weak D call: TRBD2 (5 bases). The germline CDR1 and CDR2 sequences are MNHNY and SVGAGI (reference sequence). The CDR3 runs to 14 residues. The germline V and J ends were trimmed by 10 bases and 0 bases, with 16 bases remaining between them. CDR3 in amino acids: CATRRSADSYEQYV. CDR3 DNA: TGTGCCACCCGGCGGTCAGCGGACTCCTACGAGCAGTACGTC.

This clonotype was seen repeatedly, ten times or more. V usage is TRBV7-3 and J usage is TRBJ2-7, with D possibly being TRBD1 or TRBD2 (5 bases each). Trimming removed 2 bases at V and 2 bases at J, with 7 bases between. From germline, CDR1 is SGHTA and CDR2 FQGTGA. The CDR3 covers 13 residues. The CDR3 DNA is TGTGCCAGCAGCTTAGAGGGGACCTACGAGCAGTACTTC. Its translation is CASSLEGTYEQYF.

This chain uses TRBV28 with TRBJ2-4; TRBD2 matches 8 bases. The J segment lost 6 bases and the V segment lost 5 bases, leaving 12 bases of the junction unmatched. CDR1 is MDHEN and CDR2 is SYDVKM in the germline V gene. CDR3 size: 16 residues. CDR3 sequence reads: CASSRITAGVRNIQYF. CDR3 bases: TGTGCCAGCAGTAGAATAACAGCGGGAGTGAGAAACATTCAGTACTTC.

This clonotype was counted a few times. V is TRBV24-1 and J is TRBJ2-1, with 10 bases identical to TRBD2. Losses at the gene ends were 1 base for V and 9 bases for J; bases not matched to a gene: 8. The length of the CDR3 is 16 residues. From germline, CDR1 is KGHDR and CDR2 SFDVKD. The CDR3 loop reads CATSDLPGTSAVEQFF. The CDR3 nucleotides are TGTGCCACCAGTGATTTACCCGGGACTAGCGCCGTTGAGCAGTTCTTC.

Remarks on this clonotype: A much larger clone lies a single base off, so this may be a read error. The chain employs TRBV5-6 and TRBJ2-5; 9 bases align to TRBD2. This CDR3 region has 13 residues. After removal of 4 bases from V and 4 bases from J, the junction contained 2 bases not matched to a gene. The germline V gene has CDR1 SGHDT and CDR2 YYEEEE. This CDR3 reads CASSILAGETQYF. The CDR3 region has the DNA TGTGCCAGCAGCATACTAGCGGGAGAGACCCAGTACTTC.

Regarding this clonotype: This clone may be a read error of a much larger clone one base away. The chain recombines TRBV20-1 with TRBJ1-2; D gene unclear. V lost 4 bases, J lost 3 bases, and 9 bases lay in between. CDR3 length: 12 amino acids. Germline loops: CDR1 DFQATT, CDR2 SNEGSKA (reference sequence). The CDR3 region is CSATSSYYGYTF. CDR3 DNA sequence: TGCAGTGCTACGTCGAGCTACTATGGCTACACCTTC.